This T cell receptor beta chain was observed in a study of blood T cell repertoires in COVID-19. As for the study in general: Donors in the United States, Italy and Spain gave samples during acute or convalescent COVID-19. T cells, B-cell-depleted T cells, or PBMCs provided the cDNA or gDNA that served as material.

In the original processing: Reference gene primer amplification yielded estimated nucleated cell counts. Some clones are missing from TCRdb's copy, which holds only in-frame ones; the method was immunoSEQ multiplex PCR. The V and J calls and clone size are taken from that table; D and trimming were inferred from the DNA. This table has 230,000 or so clones, more than 70% appearing once. The specimen sequenced was peripheral blood. The sequence was obtained from a man between 35 and 55 years old with active or convalescent COVID-19.

CDR3 amino acids: CASSPGGGGELFF. CDR3 in DNA: TGTGCCAGCAGCCCCGGGGGTGGCGGGGAGCTGTTTTTT. The chain recombines TRBV7-2 with TRBJ2-2; D might be TRBD2 (6 bases). CDR1 and CDR2 (germline): SGHTA, FQGNSA. Trimming took 5 bases from V and 7 from J, leaving 11 bases between them. This CDR3 is built from 13 residues.